This TCR beta chain is from a study of cytomegalovirus exposure and HLA in healthy donors. PCR was performed using 60 Vbeta and 13 Jbeta primers. Some clones are missing from TCRdb's copy, which holds only in-frame ones; the method was immunoSEQ multiplex PCR. The sample holds some 100,000 clones; more than 65% are singletons and the top ten take under 5.5%. Germline V gene sequence: CDR1 LGHNA, CDR2 YSLEER. Trimming took 0 bases from V and 4 from J; bases not matched to a gene: 2. CDR3 length: 15 residues. It was healthy bone marrow donors who served as donors. While unrecorded immune exposures were likely, the donors were nominally healthy when sampled.

The sequencing input was PBMCs. The rearrangement uses TRBV4-3 and TRBJ2-1; 8 bases map to TRBD2. This receptor was identified in a woman between 18 and 29 years old in good health and CMV-seropositive. The DNA of the CDR3 is TGCGCCAGCAGCCAAGAAGCGGGAGATTACAATGAGCAGTTCTTC. Protein product: CASSQEAGDYNEQFF.